This T cell receptor beta chain was sequenced during a study of T cells after yellow fever vaccination (dated by TCRdb to between 2019 and 2020). Study-wide context: The SMART-Seq v4 Ultra Low Input RNA kit was used to prepare libraries from fractions with low cell numbers. The cohort comprised two healthy male donors, one aged 18 to 29 and one aged 30 to 40 years. Bulk PBMC replicates and cell subsets were isolated from blood drawn at multiple timepoints before and after both primary and secondary immunization. To follow T-cell clones before and after primary and booster YFV17D yellow fever vaccination, bulk TCR alpha and beta repertoires were sequenced over time.

Many counts were recorded for this clonotype. This clone's antigen is unknown. Base qualities are not at hand, and no much larger clone is one base apart. TCR cDNA was made using 5'RACE template switching, a step that added a universal primer site and unique molecular identifiers. Priming for cDNA synthesis came from both the TCR alpha and TCR beta constant segments. Two PCR steps were used to amplify libraries, with sample barcodes and sequencing adapters being added in the second step. Sequencing of libraries was performed on Illumina HiSeq 2500 (2x100 bp) or NovaSeq (2x150 bp). The study's processing was this. Demultiplexing of reads and collapsing into UMI consensus sequences were performed with MIGEC, and V(D)J alignment was carried out with MiXCR. Vaccine-responding clonotypes were defined with edgeR using replicate PBMC samples, requiring FDR below 0.01 and a log2 fold change above 5 up to day 15. Bulk clonotypes were assigned CD4 or CD8 identity according to which sequenced CD4 or CD8 repertoire held them at higher abundance. The raw public reads went through TCRdb reprocessing: fastp at Q25, MiXCR clone calling, in-frame beta chains kept. One record per CDR3 amino acid sequence lists the most common genes and DNA. These V and J calls rely on TCRdb rather than the paper's analysis. Counted in this sample were about 50,000 distinct CDR3 sequences; roughly 7% of them appeared once. In total, the top ten clones hold 28% of the sample.

What the treatment or condition label conveys for this sample: live attenuated yellow fever vaccine strain. PBMCs were isolated from peripheral blood using a standard Ficoll-Paque protocol. Dynabeads CD4 and CD8 positive selection kits were used to isolate the CD4 and CD8 T-cell fractions. RNA was extracted with TriZol from bulk PBMCs, CD4 and CD8 fractions, and dextramer-positive and dextramer-negative fractions. Results and caveats for the whole study, not just this receptor: Compared with the primary T-cell response, the secondary T-cell response was weaker but faster, peaking on day 5 rather than day 15. Because only two donors were included in the study, the extent to which the findings can be generalized is limited. Computational filtering was needed because FACS-sorted repertoires could contain abundant contaminating clonotypes from the bulk population. After the booster, most clones that had expanded after primary vaccination were detected again (approximately 95% of CD4 and under 90% of CD8), suggesting broad maintenance of memory. A small fraction of clonotypes appeared in both the CD4 and CD8 compartments, likely as a result of convergent recombination.

Relative to germline, V is 3 bases shorter and J is 0 bases shorter, with 4 bases between their ends. Including cysteine and phenylalanine, the CDR3 has 13 amino acids. Left in the record is the CDR3 DNA by itself, 39 bases read in frame from the first base. As encoded in the germline V gene, CDR1 is SGHDT while CDR2 is YYEEEE. The chain is encoded by TRBV5-6 joined to TRBJ1-5, with the D gene too uncertain to name. The source was CD8+ T cells sorted from PBMCs, collected less than 18 days after the first yellow fever vaccination. This clonotype originated in a young man who received the YFV17D yellow fever vaccine. The CDR3 here reads CASSWNSNQPQHF. The sequenced DNA: TGTGCCAGCAGCTGGAATAGCAATCAGCCCCAGCATTTT.